This TCR beta chain was sequenced for a study of blood T cell repertoires in COVID-19. Overall study context: From the United States, Italy and Spain came samples of acute and convalescent COVID-19. PBMCs, B-cell-depleted T cells, or T cells provided the cDNA or gDNA that made up the material.

Original analysis: Researchers report that nucleated cell counts were estimated from reference gene primer amplification. TCRdb keeps only in-frame clones here, not all; method: immunoSEQ multiplex PCR. V and J calls and clone size are copied from that table; D and trimming were computed from the DNA. The sample lists 70,000 to 85,000 clones; roughly 86% were seen once. Germline V gene lookup returns CDR1 MNHEY and CDR2 SVGAGI. This CDR3 is built from 13 residues. Trimming shortened V by 2 bases and J by 2 bases, and 7 bases separated the two germline ends. Sequenced: peripheral blood. The chain has TRBV6-5 and TRBJ2-7; D gene uncertain. This TCR was sampled from a woman aged 55-75 years with acute or convalescent COVID-19. CDR3 DNA: TGTGCCAGCAGTTACGACTCTACCTACGAGCAGTACTTC. It codes for CASSYDSTYEQYF.